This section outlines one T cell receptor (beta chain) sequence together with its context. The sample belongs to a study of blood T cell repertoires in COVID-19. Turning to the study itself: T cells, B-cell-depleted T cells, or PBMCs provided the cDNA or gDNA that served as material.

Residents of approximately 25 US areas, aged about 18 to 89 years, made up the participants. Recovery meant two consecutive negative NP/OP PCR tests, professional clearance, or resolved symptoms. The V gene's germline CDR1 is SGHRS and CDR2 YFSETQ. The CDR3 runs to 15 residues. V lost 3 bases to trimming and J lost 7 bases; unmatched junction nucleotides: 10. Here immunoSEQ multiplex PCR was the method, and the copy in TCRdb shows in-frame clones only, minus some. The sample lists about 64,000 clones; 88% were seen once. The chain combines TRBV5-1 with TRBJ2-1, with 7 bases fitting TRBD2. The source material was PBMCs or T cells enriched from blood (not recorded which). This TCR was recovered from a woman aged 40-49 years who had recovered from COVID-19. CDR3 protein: CASSSLPGLRNEQFF. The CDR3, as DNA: TGCGCCAGCAGCTCATTACCGGGACTACGGAATGAGCAGTTCTTC.